The source of this T cell receptor beta chain is a study of CD8+CD57+ T cells in acquired aplastic anemia. Study background: Each DNA sample taken from sorted CD4+ and CD8+ cells came to around 3.4 ug on average. Study-level findings and limits: Found in both controls and patients were around 29 CD8+ CDR3 sequences.

Worth noting for this clonotype: Its antigen is unknown.

The V gene's germline CDR1 is KGHDR and CDR2 SFDVKD. The CDR3 has 19 residues. The trim removed 3 bases at V and 0 bases at J, leaving 9 bases unmatched. TCR beta VDJ and CDR3 profiling used genomic DNA as template. TCRdb recomputed calls from the reads with MiXCR, one row per CDR3 protein. The sample has roughly 58,000 distinct CDR3 sequences, under 55% seen once. This TCR was recovered from a human donor in good health, serving as a control. The rearrangement links TRBV24-1 to TRBJ2-5; 13 bases match TRBD2. Sequencing was carried out using sorted CD4+, CD8+, or CD8+CD57+ T cells (not recorded which) from PBMCs. The CDR3 nucleotides are TGTGCCACCAGTGATGTCCAAATCGGGACTAGCGGGAACCAAGAGACCCAGTACTTC. It codes for CATSDVQIGTSGNQETQYF.